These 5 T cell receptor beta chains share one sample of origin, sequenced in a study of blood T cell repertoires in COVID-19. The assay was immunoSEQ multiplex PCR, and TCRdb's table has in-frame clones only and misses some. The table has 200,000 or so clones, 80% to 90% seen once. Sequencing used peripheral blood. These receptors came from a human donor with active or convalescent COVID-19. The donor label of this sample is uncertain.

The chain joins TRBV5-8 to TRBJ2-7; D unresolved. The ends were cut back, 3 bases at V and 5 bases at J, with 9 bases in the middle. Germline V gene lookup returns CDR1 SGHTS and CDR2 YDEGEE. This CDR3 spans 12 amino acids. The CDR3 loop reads CASSSPRDEQYF. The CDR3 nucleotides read TGTGCCAGCAGCTCCCCCCGCGACGAGCAGTACTTC.

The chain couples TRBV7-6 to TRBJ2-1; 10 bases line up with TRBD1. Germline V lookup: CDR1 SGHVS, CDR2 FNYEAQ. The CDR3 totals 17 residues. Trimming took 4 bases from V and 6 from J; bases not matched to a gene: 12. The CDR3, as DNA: TGTGCCAGCAGCTCCATCCCGACAGGGGGCCTCTCCAATGAGCAGTTCTTC. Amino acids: CASSSIPTGGLSNEQFF.

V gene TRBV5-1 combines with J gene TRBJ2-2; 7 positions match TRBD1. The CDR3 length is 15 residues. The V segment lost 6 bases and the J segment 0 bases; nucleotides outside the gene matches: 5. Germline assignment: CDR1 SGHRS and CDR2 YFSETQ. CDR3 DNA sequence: TGCGCCAGCATCGACAGGGAGCCGAACACCGGGGAGCTGTTTTTT. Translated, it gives CASIDREPNTGELFF.

In DNA form, the CDR3 reads TGTGCCAGCAGTACGGGACAGCCCCAGCATTTT. As protein: CASSTGQPQHF. The gene calls are TRBV28 and TRBJ1-5; D gene unclear. V lost 5 bases and J lost 7, with 6 bases in between. This CDR3 region has 11 residues. The germline V gene encodes CDR1 MDHEN and CDR2 SYDVKM.

CDR3 in DNA: TGCGCCAGCAGCTCCGGGACTCCCAGAAAGGACATTCAGTACTTC. It translates to CASSSGTPRKDIQYF. The V gene is TRBV5-1, the J gene TRBJ2-4; tentatively, D is TRBD2 (6 bases). Germline values: CDR1 SGHRS, CDR2 YFSETQ. The CDR3 length is 15 residues. Trimming left V 3 bases short and J 8 bases short, with 18 bases between.